This paragraph reports one TCR beta chain. This entry belongs to a study of blood T cell repertoires in COVID-19. The CDR3 totals 13 residues. V shed 4 bases and J 5 bases; nucleotides not matched to a gene: 3. Germline CDR1 and CDR2: SGHAT and FQNNGV. The assay was immunoSEQ multiplex PCR, and TCRdb's table has in-frame clones only and misses some. The repertoire includes 55,000 to 75,000 clones, approximately 88% of them detected once, and approximately 3.4% sits in the top ten. J is TRBJ2-5 and V is TRBV11-2; TRBD2 matches at 8 bases. The receptor comes from a man in his fifties with active COVID-19. Sequenced sample: peripheral blood. Written as DNA, the CDR3 is TGTGCCAGCAGCTACGGGGGGGCTGAGACCCAGTACTTC. This codes for CASSYGGAETQYF. Full variable domain (missing parts from reference TRBV11-2 and TRBJ2-5): EAGVAQSPRYKIIEKRQSVAFWCNPISGHATLYWYQQILGQGPKLLIQFQNNGVVDDSQLPKDRFSAERLKGVDSTLKIQPAKLEDSAVYLCASSYGGAETQYFGPGTRLLVL.